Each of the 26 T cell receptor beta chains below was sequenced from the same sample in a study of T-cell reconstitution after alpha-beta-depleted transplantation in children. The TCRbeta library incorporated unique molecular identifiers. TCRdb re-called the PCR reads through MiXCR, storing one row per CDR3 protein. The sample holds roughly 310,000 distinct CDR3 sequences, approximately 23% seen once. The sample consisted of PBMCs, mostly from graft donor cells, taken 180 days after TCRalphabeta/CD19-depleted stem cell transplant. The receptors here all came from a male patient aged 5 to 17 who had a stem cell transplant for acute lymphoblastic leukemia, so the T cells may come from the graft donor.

CDR3 residues: CASSMGPGGNTEAFF. The CDR3 DNA is TGTGCCAGTAGTATGGGTCCCGGCGGCAACACTGAAGCTTTCTTT. This sequence joins TRBV19 and TRBJ1-1, with unresolved D. CDR1 and CDR2 from the germline V gene are LNHDA and SQIVND (reference sequence). Trimming stripped 3 bases from V and 2 bases from J, with 13 bases between. The CDR3 is made up of 15 amino acids.

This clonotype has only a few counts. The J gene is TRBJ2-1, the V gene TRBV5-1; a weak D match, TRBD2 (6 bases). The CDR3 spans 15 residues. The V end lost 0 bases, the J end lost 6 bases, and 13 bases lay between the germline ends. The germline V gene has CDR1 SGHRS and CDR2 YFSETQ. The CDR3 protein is CASSLEAGLSNEQFF. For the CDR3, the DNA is TGCGCCAGCAGCTTGGAGGCGGGATTGAGCAATGAGCAGTTCTTC. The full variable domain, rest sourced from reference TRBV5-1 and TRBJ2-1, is KAGVTQTPRYLIKTRGQQVTLSCSPISGHRSVSWYQQTPGQGLQFLFEYFSETQRNKGNFPGRFSGRQFSNSRSEMNVSTLELGDSALYLCASSLEAGLSNEQFFGPGTRLTVL.

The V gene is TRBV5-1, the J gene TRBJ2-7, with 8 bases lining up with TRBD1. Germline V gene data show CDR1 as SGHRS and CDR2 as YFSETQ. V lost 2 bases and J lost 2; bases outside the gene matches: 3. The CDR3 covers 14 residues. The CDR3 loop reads CASSFLTGAYEQYF. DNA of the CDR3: TGCGCCAGCAGCTTTCTGACAGGGGCCTACGAGCAGTACTTC.

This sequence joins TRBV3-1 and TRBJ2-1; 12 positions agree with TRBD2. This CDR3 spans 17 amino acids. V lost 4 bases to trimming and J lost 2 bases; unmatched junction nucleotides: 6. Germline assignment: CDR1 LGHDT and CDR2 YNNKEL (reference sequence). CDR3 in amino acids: CASSRGTSGPAYNEQFF. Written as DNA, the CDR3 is TGTGCCAGCAGCCGCGGGACTAGCGGGCCTGCCTACAATGAGCAGTTCTTC.

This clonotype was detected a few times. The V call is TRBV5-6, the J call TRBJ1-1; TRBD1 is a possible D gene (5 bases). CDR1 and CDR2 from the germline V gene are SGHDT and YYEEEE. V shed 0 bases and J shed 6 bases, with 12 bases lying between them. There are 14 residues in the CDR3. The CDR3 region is CASSLEGLGAEAFF. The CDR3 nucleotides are TGTGCCAGCAGCTTGGAGGGGCTCGGGGCTGAAGCTTTCTTT.

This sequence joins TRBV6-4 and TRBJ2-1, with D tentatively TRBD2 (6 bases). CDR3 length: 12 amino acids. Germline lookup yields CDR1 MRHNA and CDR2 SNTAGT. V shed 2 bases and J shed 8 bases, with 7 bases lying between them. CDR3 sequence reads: CASSDREDEQFF. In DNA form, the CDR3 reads TGTGCCAGCAGTGACAGGGAGGATGAGCAGTTCTTC.

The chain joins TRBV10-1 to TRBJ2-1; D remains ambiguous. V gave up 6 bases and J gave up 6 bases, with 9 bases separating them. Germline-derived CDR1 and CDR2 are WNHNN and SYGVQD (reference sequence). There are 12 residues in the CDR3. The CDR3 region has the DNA TGCGCCAGCAGCCTCAGATTCAATGAGCAGTTCTTC. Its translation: CASSLRFNEQFF.

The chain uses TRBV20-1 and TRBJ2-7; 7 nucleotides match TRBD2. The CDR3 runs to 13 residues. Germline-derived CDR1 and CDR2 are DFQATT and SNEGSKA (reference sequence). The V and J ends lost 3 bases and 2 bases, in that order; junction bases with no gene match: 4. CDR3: CSARWAGAYEQYF. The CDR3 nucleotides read TGCAGTGCTAGGTGGGCGGGAGCCTACGAGCAGTACTTC.

CDR3 residues: CASSPGQDPYEQYF. The CDR3 coding sequence is TGTGCCAGCTCACCGGGACAGGATCCCTACGAGCAGTACTTC. This chain links TRBV18 with TRBJ2-7; 8 bases are a match to TRBD1. CDR1 is KGHSH, CDR2 LQKENI, per germline. The CDR3 totals 14 residues. Germline trimming cut 3 bases from V and 2 bases from J; bases unmatched to any gene: 3.

The CDR3 here is CATSDLNTEAFF. In nucleotides, the CDR3 is TGTGCCACCAGTGATTTGAACACTGAAGCTTTCTTT. The rearrangement uses TRBV24-1 and TRBJ1-1; D is uncertain. This CDR3 comprises 12 residues. V was pared by 0 bases and J by 2 bases, with 0 bases between. Germline V CDR1 and CDR2: KGHDR, SFDVKD.

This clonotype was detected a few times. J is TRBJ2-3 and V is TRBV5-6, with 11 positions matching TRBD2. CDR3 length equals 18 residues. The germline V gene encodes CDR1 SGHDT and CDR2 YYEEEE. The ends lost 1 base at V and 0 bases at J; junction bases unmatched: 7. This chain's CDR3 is CASSLMTSGDPSTDTQYF. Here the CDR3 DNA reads TGTGCCAGCAGCTTGATGACTAGCGGGGACCCTAGCACAGATACGCAGTATTTT.

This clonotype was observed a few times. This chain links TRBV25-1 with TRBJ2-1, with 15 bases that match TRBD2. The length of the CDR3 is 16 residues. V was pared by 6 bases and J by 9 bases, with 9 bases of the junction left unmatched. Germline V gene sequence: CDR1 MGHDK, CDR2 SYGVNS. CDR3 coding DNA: TGTGCCAGCAGGGGACGGACTAGCGGGAGGGGTGTTGAGCAGTTCTTC. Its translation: CASRGRTSGRGVEQFF.

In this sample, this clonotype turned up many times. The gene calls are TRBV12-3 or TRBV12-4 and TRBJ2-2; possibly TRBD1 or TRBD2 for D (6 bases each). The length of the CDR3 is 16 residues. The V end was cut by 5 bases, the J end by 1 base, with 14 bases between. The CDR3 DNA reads TGTGCCAGCAGTCCCATGGGGGGCCTGAACACCGGGGAGCTGTTTTTT. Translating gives CASSPMGGLNTGELFF.

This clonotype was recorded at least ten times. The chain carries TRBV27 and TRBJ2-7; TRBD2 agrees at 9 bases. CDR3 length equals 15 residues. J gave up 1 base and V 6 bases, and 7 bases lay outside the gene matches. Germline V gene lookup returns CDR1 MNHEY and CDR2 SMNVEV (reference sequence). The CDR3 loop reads CASSPSSGKSYEQYF. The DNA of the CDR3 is TGTGCCAGCAGCCCGTCTAGCGGGAAATCCTACGAGCAGTACTTC.

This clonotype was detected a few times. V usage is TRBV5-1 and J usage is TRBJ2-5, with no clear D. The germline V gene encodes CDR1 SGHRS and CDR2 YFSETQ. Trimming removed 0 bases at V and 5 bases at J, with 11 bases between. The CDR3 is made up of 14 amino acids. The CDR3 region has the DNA TGCGCCAGCAGCTTGGTGGCAGGCAGGGAGACCCAGTACTTC. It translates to CASSLVAGRETQYF.

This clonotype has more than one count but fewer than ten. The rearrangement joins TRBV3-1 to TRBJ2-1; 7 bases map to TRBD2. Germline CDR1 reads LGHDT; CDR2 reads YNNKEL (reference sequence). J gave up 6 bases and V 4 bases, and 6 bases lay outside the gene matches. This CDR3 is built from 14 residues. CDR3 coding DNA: TGTGCCAGCAGCCCCCGGGAGGCCGCCAATGAGCAGTTCTTC. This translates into CASSPREAANEQFF.

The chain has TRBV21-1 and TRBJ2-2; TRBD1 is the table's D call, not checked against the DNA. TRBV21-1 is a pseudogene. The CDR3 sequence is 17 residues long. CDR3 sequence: CASSNFSGHGWSGELFF. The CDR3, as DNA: TGTGCCAGCAGCAACTTTAGCGGACATGGGTGGTCCGGGGAGCTGTTTTTT.

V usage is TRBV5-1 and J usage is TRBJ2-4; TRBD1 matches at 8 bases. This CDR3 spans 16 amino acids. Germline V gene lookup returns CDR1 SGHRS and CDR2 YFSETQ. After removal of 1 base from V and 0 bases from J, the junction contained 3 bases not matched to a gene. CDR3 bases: TGCGCCAGCAGCTTGTCCAGGGGGCTAGCCAAAAACATTCAGTACTTC. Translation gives CASSLSRGLAKNIQYF.

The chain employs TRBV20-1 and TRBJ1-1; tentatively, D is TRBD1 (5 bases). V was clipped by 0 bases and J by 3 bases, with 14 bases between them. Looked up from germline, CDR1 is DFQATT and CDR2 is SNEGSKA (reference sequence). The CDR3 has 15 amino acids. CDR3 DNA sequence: TGCAGTGCTAGAGAACAGGTGAGATCGGACACTGAAGCTTTCTTT. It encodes CSAREQVRSDTEAFF.

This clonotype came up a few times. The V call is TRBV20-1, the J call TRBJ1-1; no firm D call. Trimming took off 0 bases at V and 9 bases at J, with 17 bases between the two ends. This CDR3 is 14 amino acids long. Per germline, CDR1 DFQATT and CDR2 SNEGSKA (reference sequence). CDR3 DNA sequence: TGCAGTGCTAGAGATCCAGGAGGCAGAAGCAAAGCTTTCTTT. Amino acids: CSARDPGGRSKAFF.

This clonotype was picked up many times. The CDR3 spells CASSESIYGYTF. CDR3 sequence (DNA): TGTGCCAGCAGTGAATCGATCTATGGCTACACCTTC. The chain is built from TRBV25-1 and TRBJ1-2; no definite D call. V was trimmed by 1 base and J by 4 bases, leaving 4 bases between them. CDR1 is MGHDK, CDR2 SYGVNS, per germline. CDR3 length: 12 amino acids.

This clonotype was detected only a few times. Here the CDR3 reads CASSFGTSGRVYEQYF. CDR3 sequence (DNA): TGTGCCAGCAGTTTCGGGACTAGCGGGAGGGTCTACGAGCAGTACTTC. The rearrangement uses TRBV27 and TRBJ2-7; 16 positions match TRBD2. The germline gives CDR1 MNHEY, CDR2 SMNVEV (reference sequence). J lost 3 bases, V lost 3 bases, and 2 bases had no gene match. The CDR3 has 16 residues.

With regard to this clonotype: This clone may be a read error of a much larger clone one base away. The CDR3 DNA reads TGCGCCAGCAGCTTGAGGCTAGCGGAATACAATGAGCAGTTCTTC. It encodes CASSLRLAEYNEQFF. V is TRBV5-1 and J is TRBJ2-1; 7 bases match TRBD2. This CDR3 is built from 15 residues. V lost 1 base and J lost 4; bases outside the gene matches: 5. Germline V lookup: CDR1 SGHRS, CDR2 YFSETQ.

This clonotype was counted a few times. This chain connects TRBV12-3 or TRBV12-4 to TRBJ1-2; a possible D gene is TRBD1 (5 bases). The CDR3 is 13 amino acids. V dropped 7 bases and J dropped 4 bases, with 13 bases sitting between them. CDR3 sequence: CASTGQAFYGYTF. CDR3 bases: TGTGCCAGCACCGGACAAGCTTTCTATGGCTACACCTTC.

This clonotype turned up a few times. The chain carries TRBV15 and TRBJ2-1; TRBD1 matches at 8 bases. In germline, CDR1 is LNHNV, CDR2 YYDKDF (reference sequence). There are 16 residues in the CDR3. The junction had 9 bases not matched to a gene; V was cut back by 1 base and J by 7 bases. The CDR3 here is CATSRGGQGRRNEQFF. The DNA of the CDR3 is TGTGCCACCAGCAGAGGCGGACAGGGAAGAAGAAATGAGCAGTTCTTC.

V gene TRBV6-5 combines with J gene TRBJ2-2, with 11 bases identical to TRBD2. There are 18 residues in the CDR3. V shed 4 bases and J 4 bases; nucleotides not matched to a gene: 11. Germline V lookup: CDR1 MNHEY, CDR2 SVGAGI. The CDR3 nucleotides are TGTGCCAGCAGTTTCCCGCCGACTAGCGGGATTAGCACCGGGGAGCTGTTTTTT. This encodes CASSFPPTSGISTGELFF.